The clone carrying this T cell receptor (beta chain) came up a few times. Antigen specificity is unknown. The data belong to a study of blood T cells in healthy people across ages. Study outcomes and limitations: Estimated diversity, derived from one million T cells, was regarded as an underestimate. Older age coincided with a roughly linear decline in TCR beta diversity per million T cells.

For the second PCR, which ran for about 7 to 11 cycles, a sample-barcoded 5' primer and a J-beta primer mix were used. One entry per CDR3 protein, called by TCRdb with MiXCR from the 5' RACE reads. The sample includes roughly 930,000 distinct CDR3 sequences, roughly 48% of them seen just once. The receptor's source is a man aged 25 to 40 in good health. Sequences were obtained from blood.

The CDR3 region has the DNA TGTGCCAGCAGTGTGCGACAGGGGTTATTCACCTTC. Residues: CASSVRQGLFTF. The genes are TRBV2 and TRBJ1-2, with 8 bases lining up with TRBD1. Losses at the gene ends were 4 bases for V and 13 bases for J; bases not matched to a gene: 8. CDR1 and CDR2 from the germline V gene are SNHLY and FYNNEI. This CDR3 has 12 amino acids.